This T cell receptor beta chain was recorded in a study of blood T cell repertoires in COVID-19. In the study overall: Sites across the United States, Italy and Spain contributed samples from acute and convalescent COVID-19. PBMCs, B-cell-depleted T cells, or T cells were the source of the cDNA or gDNA that made up the material.

Trimming cost V 6 bases and J 9 bases; bases outside gene matches: 5. The CDR3 loop spans 13 amino acids. Germline V gene lookup returns CDR1 ENHRY and CDR2 SYGVKD. Original processing notes: It was from reference gene primer amplification that nucleated cell counts were estimated. The assay was immunoSEQ multiplex PCR, and TCRdb's table has in-frame clones only and misses some. The D gene and trimming were derived from the DNA, and the V and J assignments and clone size from that table. The table includes 150,000 to 200,000 clones, roughly nine tenths detected once. The gene calls are TRBV10-3 and TRBJ2-4, with 10 bases fitting TRBD1. The source material was peripheral blood. The source of this sequence is a man in his sixties or seventies with active or convalescent COVID-19. CDR3 nucleotides: TGTGCCATCAGGGGGGACAGGGGTGGCATTCAGTACTTC. Protein: CAIRGDRGGIQYF.